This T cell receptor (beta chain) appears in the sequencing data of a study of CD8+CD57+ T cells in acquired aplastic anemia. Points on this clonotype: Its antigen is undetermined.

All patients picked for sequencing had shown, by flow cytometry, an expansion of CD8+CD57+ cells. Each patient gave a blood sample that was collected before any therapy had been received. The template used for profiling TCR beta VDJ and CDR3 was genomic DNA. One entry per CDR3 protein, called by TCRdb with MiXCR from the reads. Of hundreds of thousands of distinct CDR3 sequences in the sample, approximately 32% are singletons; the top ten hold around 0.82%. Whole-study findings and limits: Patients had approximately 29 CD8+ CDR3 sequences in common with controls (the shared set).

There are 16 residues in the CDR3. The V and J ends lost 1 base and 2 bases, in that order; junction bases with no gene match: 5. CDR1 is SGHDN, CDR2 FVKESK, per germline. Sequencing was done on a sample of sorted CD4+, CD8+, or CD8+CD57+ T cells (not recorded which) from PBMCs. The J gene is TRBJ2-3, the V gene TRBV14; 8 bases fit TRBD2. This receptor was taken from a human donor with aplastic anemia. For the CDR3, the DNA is TGTGCCAGCAGCCAAGGGACTAGCCGTTTCACAGATACGCAGTATTTT. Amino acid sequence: CASSQGTSRFTDTQYF.